This T cell receptor (beta chain) was captured by sequencing in a study of T cell responses to AZD1222 COVID-19 vaccine. General observations from the study: The sample set comprised mostly white British donors with more females, and clonal diversity was possibly underestimated. As reported, nearly half of all spike-specific TCRs target variant regions that are unmutated. Just five or six AZD1222 recipients tested seropositive at baseline. Regions 160-218 and 743-854 held dominance among vaccine-associated CD4 TCRs, which spanned spike.

This clone is a singleton in its sample. Its specificity is not known. J lost 2 bases, V lost 0 bases, and 2 bases had no gene match. Germline CDR1 SEHNR, CDR2 FQNEAQ (reference sequence). The CDR3 consists of 15 residues. TCRdb's table, derived via immunoSEQ multiplex PCR, lists solely in-frame clones and lacks some. The data hold 150,000 to 200,000 clones, with just under 95% observed a single time. The sample here was peripheral blood, taken 28 days after the second dose of the MenACWY control vaccine. The V call is TRBV7-9, the J call TRBJ2-3; 7 bases map to TRBD2. The receptor's source is an adult who received the MenACWY meningococcal vaccine as a control. In DNA form, the CDR3 reads TGTGCCAGCAGCTTAGCGGGGGGGAACACAGATACGCAGTATTTT. Its translation is CASSLAGGNTDTQYF. Filled out from reference TRBV7-9 and TRBJ2-3, the complete variable domain reads DTGVSQNPRHKITKRGQNVTFRCDPISEHNRLYWYRQTLGQGPEFLTYFQNEAQLEKSRLLSDRFSAERPKGSFSTLEIQRTEQGDSAMYLCASSLAGGNTDTQYFGPGTRLTVL.